The clone carrying this T cell receptor beta chain was detected a few times. The target antigen is unknown. The data belong to a study of CD8+CD57+ T cells in acquired aplastic anemia. Patients chosen for sequencing had shown CD8+CD57+ cell expansion by flow cytometry. Every patient presented with severe acquired aplastic anemia. Receipt of therapy had not occurred in any patient by the time of blood sampling. Germline lookup yields CDR1 MNHEY and CDR2 SVGAGI. The CDR3 length is 15 residues. V lost 2 bases and J lost 2, with 12 bases in between. CDR3 and TCR beta VDJ profiling relied on genomic DNA as the template. TCRdb analysed the reads with MiXCR anew, one entry per CDR3 protein. This table holds 400,000 to 600,000 distinct CDR3 sequences, roughly a third found once. General study findings and limits: Found in both controls and patients were twenty-nine CD8+ CDR3 sequences.

This TCR derives from a human donor with aplastic anemia. Sequencing was carried out using sorted CD4+, CD8+, or CD8+CD57+ T cells (not recorded which) from PBMCs. The genes are TRBV6-5 and TRBJ1-2; TRBD1 is a possible D gene (5 bases). The CDR3, as DNA: TGTGCCAGCAGTTACAGCCGGGACCTCAACTATGGCTACACCTTC. The encoded protein is CASSYSRDLNYGYTF.